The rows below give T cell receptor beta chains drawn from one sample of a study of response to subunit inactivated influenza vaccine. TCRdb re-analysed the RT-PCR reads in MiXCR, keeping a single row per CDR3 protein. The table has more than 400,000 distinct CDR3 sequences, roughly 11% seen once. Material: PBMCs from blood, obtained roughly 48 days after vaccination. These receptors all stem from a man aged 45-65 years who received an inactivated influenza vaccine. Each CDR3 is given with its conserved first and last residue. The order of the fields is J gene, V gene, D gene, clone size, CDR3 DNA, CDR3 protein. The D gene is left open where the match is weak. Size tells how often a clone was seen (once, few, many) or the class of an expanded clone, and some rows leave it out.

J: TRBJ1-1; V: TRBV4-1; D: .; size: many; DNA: TGCGCCAGCAGCCAATTCCCCATGAACACTGAAGCTTTCTTT; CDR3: CASSQFPMNTEAFF
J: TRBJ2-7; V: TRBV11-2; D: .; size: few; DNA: TGTGCCAGCGGGGGGTGGGCAGGTCGGAACTACGAGCAGTACTTC; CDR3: CASGGWAGRNYEQYF
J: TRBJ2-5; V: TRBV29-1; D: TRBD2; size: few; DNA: TGCAGCGTTGACGCGGGAGTGGAGACCCAGTACTTC; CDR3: CSVDAGVETQYF
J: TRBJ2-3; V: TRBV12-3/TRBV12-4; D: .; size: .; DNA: TGTGCCAGCAGTCCCCGAAAGGATACGCAGTATTTT; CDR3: CASSPRKDTQYF
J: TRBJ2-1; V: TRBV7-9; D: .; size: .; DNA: TGTGCCAGCAGCTTAGAGGGTATGAATGAGCAGTTCTTC; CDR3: CASSLEGMNEQFF
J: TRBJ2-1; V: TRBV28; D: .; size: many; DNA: TGTGCCAGCAGTTTATTCGGGGGTGGTGAGCAGTTCTTC; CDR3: CASSLFGGGEQFF
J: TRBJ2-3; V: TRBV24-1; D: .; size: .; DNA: TGTGCCACCAGTGATTTCGGAGTTTCCGAGACGCAGTATTTT; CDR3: CATSDFGVSETQYF
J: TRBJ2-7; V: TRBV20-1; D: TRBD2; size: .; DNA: TGCAGTGCTAGAGATGGGGCTAGCGGGGCGTACGAGCAGTACTTC; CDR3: CSARDGASGAYEQYF
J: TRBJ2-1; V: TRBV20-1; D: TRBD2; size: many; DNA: TGCAGTGCTAGAGTCGGGACTAGCGGGGGCGATGAGCAGTTCTTC; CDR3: CSARVGTSGGDEQFF
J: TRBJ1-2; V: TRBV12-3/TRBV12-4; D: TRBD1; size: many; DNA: TGTGCCAGCAGTCCGAGGAGGACAGGGGTTGGCTACACCTTC; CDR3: CASSPRRTGVGYTF
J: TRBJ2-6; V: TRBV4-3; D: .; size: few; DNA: TGCGCCAGCAGCCAAAAGGCTGGGGCCAACGTCCTGACTTTC; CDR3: CASSQKAGANVLTF
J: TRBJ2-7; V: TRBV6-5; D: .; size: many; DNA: TGTGCCAGCAGTTTCGGACAGTTCTACGAGCAGTACTTC; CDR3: CASSFGQFYEQYF
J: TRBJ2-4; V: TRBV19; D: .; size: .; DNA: TGTGCCAGTAGTATCTTCTCGCCAGCCAAAAACATTCAGTACTTC; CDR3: CASSIFSPAKNIQYF
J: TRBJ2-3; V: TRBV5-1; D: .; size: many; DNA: TGCGCCAGCAGCGCCGGACGGCATCGGTCAGATACGCAGTATTTT; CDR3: CASSAGRHRSDTQYF
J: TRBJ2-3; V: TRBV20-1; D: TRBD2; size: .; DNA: TGCAGTGCTAGAGTGGGCGGGAGGGCAAGCACAGATACGCAGTATTTT; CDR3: CSARVGGRASTDTQYF
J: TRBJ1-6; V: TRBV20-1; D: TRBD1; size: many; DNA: TGCAGTGCTAGAGACCTAGACAGGGATCGCTCCTATAATTCACCCCTCCACTTT; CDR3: CSARDLDRDRSYNSPLHF